A single sample gave rise to the 8 T cell receptor beta chains below, sequenced in a study of blood T cell repertoires in COVID-19. Assay used: immunoSEQ multiplex PCR; TCRdb lists only in-frame clones, some missing. The sample records around 420,000 clones, approximately 85% being singletons. The sequencing sample was made of PBMCs or T cells enriched from blood (not recorded which). Receptor source: a woman in her forties with acute COVID-19.

The chain uses TRBV12-3 or TRBV12-4 and TRBJ1-1; D is possibly TRBD1 (5 bases). Deletions cut 3 bases from V and 11 bases from J, with 10 bases between. CDR3 length equals 11 residues. For the CDR3, the DNA is TGTGCCAGCAGTTTCCAGGGATGGGCTTTCTTT. It is translated as CASSFQGWAFF.

The V gene is TRBV11-2, the J gene TRBJ2-3; D call uncertain. V lost 6 bases to trimming and J lost 2 bases, with 12 bases between them. Germline V gene lookup returns CDR1 SGHAT and CDR2 FQNNGV. The CDR3 is made up of 14 amino acids. The CDR3 sequence is CASRLAVDTDTQYF. CDR3 DNA sequence: TGTGCCAGCAGACTTGCGGTTGACACAGATACGCAGTATTTT.

The rearrangement joins TRBV12-5 to TRBJ2-2; TRBD1 matches at 7 bases. Germline V CDR1 and CDR2: LGHNT, FRNRAP. The CDR3 runs 15 residues. J lost 6 bases, V lost 7 bases, and 11 bases had no gene match. The CDR3 coding sequence is TGTGCTAGTGCTCCCCTAAGGCAGGGGGCCGGGGAGCTGTTTTTT. This gives the protein CASAPLRQGAGELFF.

The chain recombines TRBV21-1 with TRBJ2-5; TRBD1 is taken as the D call from the table, unchecked against the DNA. TRBV21-1 is a listed pseudogene. This CDR3 comprises 17 residues. The CDR3 nucleotides are TGTGCCAGCAGCAAACTGCAGCGGGACAGGGCCGGAGAGACCCAGTACTTC. As protein: CASSKLQRDRAGETQYF.

The chain uses TRBV5-1 and TRBJ1-2, with a possible D match to TRBD1 (6 bases). This CDR3 contains 15 residues. Trimming shortened V by 0 bases and J by 0 bases, and 9 bases separated the two germline ends. Germline CDR1 reads SGHRS; CDR2 reads YFSETQ. CDR3 nucleotide sequence: TGCGCCAGCAGCTTGGTTGGGACAACTAACTATGGCTACACCTTC. Translation: CASSLVGTTNYGYTF.

V usage is TRBV19 and J usage is TRBJ2-1, with 8 bases lining up with TRBD1. CDR1 and CDR2 from the germline V gene are LNHDA and SQIVND (reference sequence). The V gene end was trimmed by 4 bases and the J gene end by 5 bases; junction bases not matched to a gene: 4. The CDR3 runs to 14 residues. The CDR3 is CASSRQGYHNEQFF. Written as DNA, the CDR3 is TGTGCCAGTAGTAGACAGGGGTACCACAATGAGCAGTTCTTC.

The rearrangement joins TRBV2 to TRBJ1-5, with 9 bases aligning to TRBD1. Germline lookup yields CDR1 SNHLY and CDR2 FYNNEI. The CDR3 has 14 residues. V gave up 1 base and J gave up 5 bases; unmatched junction bases: 0. Here the CDR3 reads CASSEGQGDQPQHF. CDR3 sequence (DNA): TGTGCCAGCAGTGAAGGACAGGGGGATCAGCCCCAGCATTTT.

The gene calls are TRBV27 and TRBJ1-2; 7 nucleotides agree with TRBD1. J was trimmed by 2 bases and V by 6 bases; bases with no gene match: 9. Germline V lookup: CDR1 MNHEY, CDR2 SMNVEV (reference sequence). CDR3 length: 15 amino acids. The CDR3 spells CASRWRQGGNYGYTF. The CDR3 nucleotides are TGTGCCAGCAGGTGGAGACAGGGCGGAAACTATGGCTACACCTTC.